The 14 T cell receptor beta chains below come from one sample, sequenced in a study of blood T cell repertoires in COVID-19. Produced via immunoSEQ multiplex PCR; TCRdb's table is partial and in-frame only. The sample has around 300,000 clones, approximately 90% seen once; the top ten hold about 3.9%. Sequencing input: peripheral blood. The origin of the receptors is a woman in her forties or fifties with active or convalescent COVID-19.

The V and J genes are TRBV6-2 or TRBV6-3 and TRBJ1-5, with unresolved D. This CDR3 is built from 12 residues. V lost 2 bases and J 5 bases, leaving 4 bases between the germline ends. CDR1 and CDR2 (germline): MNHEY, SVGEGT. The CDR3, as DNA: TGTGCCAGCAGTTACGTCTATCAGCCCCAGCATTTT. As protein: CASSYVYQPQHF.

V gene TRBV4-3 combines with J gene TRBJ2-7; D possibly corresponds to TRBD1 (5 bases). Germline values: CDR1 LGHNA, CDR2 YSLEER. Trimming removed 0 bases at V and 2 bases at J, with 11 bases between. CDR3 length equals 15 residues. In DNA form, the CDR3 reads TGCGCCAGCAGCCAAGACCAGGGCGGACCCTACGAGCAGTACTTC. The encoded protein is CASSQDQGGPYEQYF.

The chain carries TRBV7-2 and TRBJ1-2; 7 bases are a match to TRBD1. The CDR3 has 13 amino acids. Per germline, CDR1 SGHTA and CDR2 FQGNSA. V trimming: 5 bases; J trimming: 6 bases; junction bases outside the gene matches: 6. The CDR3 region is CASSLDRVDGYTF. CDR3 nucleotides: TGTGCCAGCAGCCTCGACAGGGTCGATGGCTACACCTTC.

V usage is TRBV15 and J usage is TRBJ2-1; 10 bases are shared with TRBD2. Unmatched junction bases numbered 10, after V lost 3 bases and J lost 8 bases. Germline-derived CDR1 and CDR2 are LNHNV and YYDKDF (reference sequence). The length of the CDR3 is 16 residues. The CDR3 bases are TGTGCCACCAGCAGCAGAATAGCGGGAGGAAGAGATGAGCAGTTCTTC. Translating it yields CATSSRIAGGRDEQFF.

The chain uses TRBV19 and TRBJ2-7; 7 nucleotides line up with TRBD1. The CDR3 is made up of 15 amino acids. The junction had 5 bases not matched to a gene; V was cut back by 3 bases and J by 0 bases. Germline V CDR1 and CDR2: LNHDA, SQIVND (reference sequence). CDR3 bases: TGTGCCAGTAGTATTACAGGGGACGTCTCCTACGAGCAGTACTTC. This gives the protein CASSITGDVSYEQYF.

CDR3 DNA: TGTGCCAGCAGCCCCTCGGCGGGGGGCCTGTACCAAGAGACCCAGTACTTC. As protein: CASSPSAGGLYQETQYF. This chain connects TRBV9 to TRBJ2-5; TRBD2 agrees at 8 bases. V gave up 4 bases and J gave up 0 bases; unmatched junction bases: 11. CDR1 and CDR2 (germline): SGDLS, YYNGEE. The CDR3 is 17 residues long.

The V and J genes are TRBV6-5 and TRBJ2-7; 10 nucleotides align to TRBD2. The V gene end was trimmed by 6 bases and the J gene end by 5 bases; junction bases not matched to a gene: 7. The germline gives CDR1 MNHEY, CDR2 SVGAGI. The CDR3 extends over 14 amino acids. The DNA for the CDR3 is TGTGCCAGCAGCCGGACTAGCGGCCTCAACGAGCAGTACTTC. Its translation is CASSRTSGLNEQYF.

In DNA, the CDR3 is TGTGCCAGCAGTTTATCGATGGCAGTTAATTCACCCCTCCACTTT. This gives the protein CASSLSMAVNSPLHF. The V call is TRBV27, the J call TRBJ1-6; unclear D gene. From germline, CDR1 is MNHEY and CDR2 SMNVEV (reference sequence). This CDR3 is 15 amino acids long. Trimming left V 0 bases short and J 6 bases short, with 9 bases between.

The chain has TRBV7-8 and TRBJ2-5; TRBD2 is a possible D gene (6 bases). Trimming removed 3 bases from V and 7 bases from J, with 12 bases in between. This CDR3 region has 13 residues. Germline-derived CDR1 and CDR2 are SGHVS and FQNEAQ. CDR3 sequence reads: CASSFGGLGTQYF. DNA for the CDR3: TGTGCCAGCAGCTTCGGGGGATTGGGGACCCAGTACTTC.

The chain carries TRBV2 and TRBJ1-1, with 10 positions matching TRBD1. The V segment lost 6 bases and the J segment 5 bases; nucleotides outside the gene matches: 3. The CDR3 spans 13 residues. Germline V lookup: CDR1 SNHLY, CDR2 FYNNEI. CDR3 amino acids: CASRLGQGTEAFF. DNA of the CDR3: TGTGCCAGCAGGTTGGGACAGGGGACTGAAGCTTTCTTT.

This clone was picked up a small number of times. The V and J genes are TRBV2 and TRBJ2-7; TRBD2 aligns across 7 bases. The CDR3 consists of 15 residues. With 9 bases clipped from V and 2 bases from J, the junction kept 13 bases outside the gene matches. Germline loops: CDR1 SNHLY, CDR2 FYNNEI. The chain's CDR3 is CASSLAALRTYEQYF. For the CDR3, the DNA is TGTGCCAGTAGTCTAGCGGCCCTAAGGACCTACGAGCAGTACTTC.

This clone turned up a few times. J is TRBJ1-3 and V is TRBV5-1; tentative D call: TRBD1 (6 bases). Germline assignment: CDR1 SGHRS and CDR2 YFSETQ. The CDR3 has 15 residues. Trimming removed 1 base at V and 3 bases at J, with 11 bases between. The CDR3 DNA reads TGCGCCAGCAGCTTGCCTGGGGGCGTTGGAAACACCATATATTTT. Its translation: CASSLPGGVGNTIYF.

The chain recombines TRBV6-5 with TRBJ1-1; the match to TRBD1 covers 7 bases. Germline trimming cut 0 bases from V and 3 bases from J; bases unmatched to any gene: 7. There are 16 residues in the CDR3. Germline CDR1 reads MNHEY; CDR2 reads SVGAGI. This chain's CDR3 is CASSYSQRGQDTEAFF. CDR3 bases: TGTGCCAGCAGTTACTCTCAAAGGGGGCAAGACACTGAAGCTTTCTTT.

This clone was detected only once. The chain employs TRBV3-1 (or the pseudogene TRBV3-2) and TRBJ1-5, with TRBD1 matching over 7 bases. Per the germline V gene, CDR1 is LGHDT and CDR2 is YNNKEL (reference sequence). Germline trimming cut 5 bases from V and 0 bases from J; bases unmatched to any gene: 4. The CDR3 spans 15 residues. CDR3 sequence: CASSWGTDSNQPQHF. The CDR3 region has the DNA TGTGCCAGCAGCTGGGGGACAGATAGCAATCAGCCCCAGCATTTT.